Each of the 32 T cell receptor beta chains below was sequenced from the same sample in a study of PD-1 blockade in classical Hodgkin lymphoma. No patient escaped relapse after autologous stem cell transplantation, and brentuximab vedotin exposure varied. Assay used: immunoSEQ multiplex PCR; TCRdb lists only in-frame clones, some missing. The data contain approximately 24,000 clones, roughly 86% of them singletons. This material consisted of peripheral blood mononuclear cells (PBMCs), taken before the second cycle of nivolumab. Every receptor here comes from a human donor with classical Hodgkin lymphoma.

Details on this clone: In the same sample, other DNA sequences code for this CDR3. This chain links TRBV5-4 with TRBJ1-6; perhaps TRBD1 as D (6 bases). In germline, CDR1 is SGHNT, CDR2 YYREEE (reference sequence). The CDR3 totals 14 residues. Trimming removed 0 bases from V and 7 bases from J, with 8 bases in between. The CDR3 protein is CASSLDRANSPLHF. CDR3 bases: TGTGCCAGCAGCTTGGACAGGGCAAATTCACCCCTCCACTTT.

CDR3 nucleotide sequence: TGCAGCGTTGCTTCCAGGGGGGAGACCCAGTACTTC. It codes for CSVASRGETQYF. The chain links TRBV29-1 to TRBJ2-5, with TRBD1 matching 7 bases. CDR1 SQVTM and CDR2 ANQGSEA come from the germline V gene. This CDR3 contains 12 residues. After removal of 4 bases from V and 5 bases from J, the junction contained 4 bases not matched to a gene.

The gene calls are TRBV2 and TRBJ1-2, with D perhaps matching TRBD1 (5 bases). Trimming removed 5 bases from V and 0 bases from J, with 22 bases in between. The CDR3 has 18 amino acids. The germline V gene encodes CDR1 SNHLY and CDR2 FYNNEI. CDR3 bases: TGTGCCAGCAGTTCGTCCACCGGATCCACGGGGGCTAACTATGGCTACACCTTC. Its translation: CASSSSTGSTGANYGYTF.

The chain recombines TRBV5-1 with TRBJ2-1, with 7 bases lining up with TRBD2. The germline gives CDR1 SGHRS, CDR2 YFSETQ. Germline trimming cut 4 bases from V and 7 bases from J; bases unmatched to any gene: 14. The CDR3 consists of 16 residues. CDR3: CASSPRGAGNTNEQFF. DNA of the CDR3: TGCGCCAGCAGCCCCCGGGGAGCGGGGAATACAAATGAGCAGTTCTTC.

The chain employs TRBV4-1 and TRBJ2-3; weak D call: TRBD2 (6 bases). The germline V gene encodes CDR1 MGHRA and CDR2 YSYEKL. V lost 2 bases to trimming and J lost 2 bases, with 23 bases between them. CDR3 length equals 19 residues. CDR3 loop: CASSQRAFGRVDYTDTQYF. For the CDR3, the DNA is TGCGCCAGCAGCCAAAGGGCGTTCGGCAGGGTGGACTACACAGATACGCAGTATTTT.

J is TRBJ2-7 and V is TRBV4-3; no clear D. Deletions cut 8 bases from V and 6 bases from J, with 14 bases between. The CDR3 consists of 12 residues. Per the germline V gene, CDR1 is LGHNA and CDR2 is YSLEER. CDR3 protein: CASSRIGSEQYF. The CDR3 DNA sequence: TGCGCCAGCTCCAGAATTGGCTCCGAGCAGTACTTC.

The CDR3 bases are TGTGCCAGCAGTGACTCGTGGGGGCTCTACAATGAGCAGTTCTTC. Protein: CASSDSWGLYNEQFF. V usage is TRBV6-4 and J usage is TRBJ2-1, with a weak D call TRBD1 (6 bases). V lost 0 bases and J 3 bases, leaving 9 bases between the germline ends. The CDR3 consists of 15 residues. Germline-derived CDR1 and CDR2 are MRHNA and SNTAGT.

This clone was seen a single time. The rearrangement uses TRBV10-3 and TRBJ1-2; 8 bases match TRBD1. The CDR3 totals 16 residues. V shed 7 bases, J shed 5 bases, and the junction held 15 bases outside the gene matches. From germline, CDR1 is ENHRY and CDR2 SYGVKD. The CDR3 nucleotides are TGTGCCATCACGGGAGAAGGACAGGGAAGATATTATGGCTACACCTTC. Encoded protein: CAITGEGQGRYYGYTF.

This chain joins TRBV4-3 and TRBJ1-5; possible D gene TRBD1, 5 bases. The CDR3 loop spans 16 amino acids. Germline V CDR1 and CDR2: LGHNA, YSLEER. Trimming took off 0 bases at V and 6 bases at J, with 15 bases between the two ends. This CDR3 is CASSQDRQSGGQPQHF. CDR3 in DNA: TGCGCCAGCAGCCAAGATCGACAGTCTGGAGGTCAGCCCCAGCATTTT.

The chain is built from TRBV19 and TRBJ1-5, with D perhaps TRBD1 (5 bases). Trimming left V 10 bases short and J 3 bases short, with 13 bases between. Germline CDR1 is LNHDA and CDR2 is SQIVND (reference sequence). This CDR3 region has 13 residues. CDR3 coding DNA: TGTGCCACTAGGGGACCGGCCAATCAGCCCCAGCATTTT. The encoded protein is CATRGPANQPQHF.

The gene calls are TRBV7-2 and TRBJ1-5; D is undetermined. V lost 1 base to trimming and J lost 4 bases, with 5 bases between them. Germline CDR1 and CDR2: SGHTA and FQGNSA. The CDR3 is 13 amino acids. The CDR3 region is CASSLGVNQPQHF. The CDR3 DNA reads as TGTGCCAGCAGCTTAGGAGTAAATCAGCCCCAGCATTTT.

The J gene is TRBJ1-5, the V gene TRBV2; D is uncertain. The CDR3 runs 14 residues. The V gene's germline CDR1 is SNHLY and CDR2 FYNNEI. V lost 0 bases to trimming and J lost 5 bases, with 8 bases between them. CDR3 sequence reads: CASSEAQADQPQHF. The CDR3 bases are TGTGCCAGCAGTGAAGCGCAGGCGGATCAGCCCCAGCATTTT.

V is TRBV28 and J is TRBJ2-3; D remains unclear. CDR3 length: 12 residues. From germline, CDR1 is MDHEN and CDR2 SYDVKM. The V and J ends lost 6 bases and 2 bases respectively, with 6 bases between them. The CDR3 loop is CASRGTTDTQYF. CDR3 sequence (DNA): TGTGCCAGCAGGGGAACCACAGATACGCAGTATTTT.

The chain recombines TRBV18 with TRBJ1-1; D is uncertain. The CDR3 runs to 14 residues. The germline gives CDR1 KGHSH, CDR2 LQKENI. Trimming took 2 bases from V and 2 from J, leaving 9 bases between them. The CDR3 region has the DNA TGTGCCAGCTCACCAAGAGCCGGAAACACTGAAGCTTTCTTT. It codes for CASSPRAGNTEAFF.

This clone has only one observation. The chain uses TRBV7-8 and TRBJ1-1; 9 bases are a match to TRBD1. This CDR3 contains 15 residues. Germline trimming cut 2 bases from V and 4 bases from J; bases unmatched to any gene: 5. Germline CDR1 SGHVS, CDR2 FQNEAQ. In nucleotides, the CDR3 is TGTGCCAGCAGCTTAAGAGGGGGACAGGGCACTGAAGCTTTCTTT. The encoded protein is CASSLRGGQGTEAFF.

The chain couples TRBV6-4 to TRBJ2-5; a possible D gene is TRBD2 (6 bases). The CDR3 length is 15 residues. Trimming cost V 5 bases and J 4 bases, with 17 bases left between them. The germline V gene encodes CDR1 MRHNA and CDR2 SNTAGT. The CDR3 loop is CASSPAEGPIETQYF. CDR3 sequence (DNA): TGTGCCAGCAGTCCGGCGGAGGGTCCGATAGAGACCCAGTACTTC.

The gene calls are TRBV28 and TRBJ1-4; 11 nucleotides align to TRBD1. V lost 5 bases to trimming and J lost 2 bases; unmatched junction nucleotides: 7. Germline-derived CDR1 and CDR2 are MDHEN and SYDVKM. The CDR3 consists of 17 residues. The CDR3 DNA reads TGTGCCAGCAGTCCCGGGACAGGGGGTTTCACTAATGAAAAACTGTTTTTT. This translates into CASSPGTGGFTNEKLFF.

This chain joins TRBV28 and TRBJ1-1, with D tentatively TRBD1 (6 bases). This CDR3 spans 17 amino acids. Germline V gives CDR1 MDHEN, CDR2 SYDVKM. V lost 6 bases to trimming and J lost 4 bases, with 24 bases between them. The CDR3 spells CASRSGQGKGGGTEAFF. In DNA form, the CDR3 reads TGTGCCAGCAGAAGCGGGCAGGGGAAGGGCGGGGGCACTGAAGCTTTCTTT.

The chain employs TRBV27 and TRBJ2-7, with D uncertain. The CDR3 is made up of 15 amino acids. The V end was cut by 3 bases, the J end by 4 bases, with 16 bases between. CDR1 is MNHEY and CDR2 is SMNVEV in the germline V gene (reference sequence). The CDR3 sequence is CASSFSVGRAYEQYF. In nucleotides, the CDR3 is TGTGCCAGCAGTTTTTCCGTAGGTAGGGCATACGAGCAGTACTTC.

This rearrangement joins TRBV9 to TRBJ1-5, with TRBD1 matching 9 bases. Germline trimming cut 3 bases from V and 5 bases from J; bases unmatched to any gene: 3. This CDR3 region has 14 residues. Germline V CDR1 and CDR2: SGDLS, YYNGEE. The CDR3 protein is CASSGTGAYQPQHF. DNA for the CDR3: TGTGCCAGCAGCGGGACAGGGGCGTATCAGCCCCAGCATTTT.

The genes are TRBV19 and TRBJ2-3; 7 nucleotides align to TRBD2. Trimming took 4 bases from V and 0 from J; bases not matched to a gene: 4. CDR1 and CDR2 from the germline V gene are LNHDA and SQIVND (reference sequence). CDR3 length equals 15 residues. The CDR3 is CASSSGGPSTDTQYF. CDR3 nucleotide sequence: TGTGCCAGTAGTAGCGGGGGTCCCAGCACAGATACGCAGTATTTT. Supplemented by reference TRBV19 and TRBJ2-3, the full variable domain reads DGGITQSPKYLFRKEGQNVTLSCEQNLNHDAMYWYRQDPGQGLRLIYYSQIVNDFQKGDIAEGYSVSREKKESFPLTVTSAQKNPTAFYLCASSSGGPSTDTQYFGPGTRLTVL.

Regarding this clone: Without the conserved terminal phenylalanine or tryptophan, this CDR3 likely stems from a read error. Because the CDR3's place on the DNA is in doubt, the DNA is left out and the CDR3 is given as listed by TCRdb. V gene TRBV30 combines with J gene TRBJ1-2; TRBD1 was called by the table and not checked on the DNA. Germline values: CDR1 GTSNPN, CDR2 SVGIG (reference sequence). The CDR3 length is 13 residues, termini included. CDR3 protein: CAWSVMGRVEFSL.

The V gene is TRBV11-3, the J gene TRBJ2-2; TRBD2 aligns across 8 bases. The length of the CDR3 is 19 residues. V lost 3 bases and J lost 6; bases outside the gene matches: 18. Germline V gives CDR1 SGHNT, CDR2 YENEEA. The CDR3 loop is CASSLEVRRGAQRAGELFF. The CDR3 coding sequence is TGTGCCAGCAGCTTGGAGGTAAGGCGGGGGGCCCAAAGGGCCGGGGAGCTGTTTTTT.

The genes are TRBV28 and TRBJ1-2, with 9 positions matching TRBD1. Germline V gene data show CDR1 as MDHEN and CDR2 as SYDVKM. J gave up 5 bases and V 2 bases, and 6 bases lay outside the gene matches. The CDR3 consists of 15 residues. The CDR3, as DNA: TGTGCCAGCAGTTTAATGGGACAGGGCATTTATGGCTACACCTTC. It yields the protein CASSLMGQGIYGYTF.

This rearrangement joins TRBV5-4 to TRBJ1-2; TRBD1 matches 7 bases. CDR1 SGHNT and CDR2 YYREEE come from the germline V gene (reference sequence). The CDR3 covers 13 residues. The V segment lost 4 bases and the J segment 9 bases; nucleotides outside the gene matches: 9. As DNA, the CDR3 is TGTGCCAGCAGCCAGGGGGAGAGAGATAGCTACACCTTC. Protein sequence: CASSQGERDSYTF.

Details on this clone: Relative to the germline gene, one junction end is altered; a read error may explain this. The genes are TRBV5-1 and TRBJ1-1; D gene ambiguous. Per germline, CDR1 SGHRS and CDR2 YFSETQ. CDR3 length: 13 residues. CDR3 amino acids: CASSWEGNTEAFF. The DNA of the CDR3 is TGTGCCAGCAGTTGGGAGGGGAACACTGAAGCTTTCTTT.

The V call is TRBV9, the J call TRBJ2-3; 12 nucleotides align to TRBD2. From germline, CDR1 is SGDLS and CDR2 YYNGEE. The CDR3 spans 16 residues. The ends lost 0 bases at V and 8 bases at J; junction bases unmatched: 7. The DNA for the CDR3 is TGTGCCAGCAGCGTAGTTTCTAGCGGGGGGGCCGGTACGCAGTATTTT. As protein: CASSVVSSGGAGTQYF.

The table lists this clone with a count of one. This rearrangement joins TRBV4-3 to TRBJ1-4, with 10 bases identical to TRBD1. The V and J ends lost 6 bases and 5 bases, in that order; junction bases with no gene match: 3. The CDR3 is made up of 14 amino acids. In germline, CDR1 is LGHNA, CDR2 YSLEER. This CDR3 is CASSRGQGNEKLFF. CDR3 DNA sequence: TGCGCCAGCAGTAGGGGACAGGGGAATGAAAAACTGTTTTTT.

This rearrangement joins TRBV6-5 to TRBJ1-5; possibly TRBD1 for D (6 bases). V was pared by 2 bases and J by 6 bases, with 11 bases between. Germline V gene sequence: CDR1 MNHEY, CDR2 SVGAGI. This CDR3 region has 14 residues. The CDR3 DNA sequence: TGTGCCAGCAGTTACCGCGGAGGGGGTCAGCCCCAGCATTTT. Amino acids: CASSYRGGGQPQHF.

V gene TRBV4-2 combines with J gene TRBJ2-5; 9 positions match TRBD2. Germline CDR1 reads LGHNA; CDR2 reads YNFKEQ. The CDR3 totals 14 residues. V lost 5 bases and J lost 11; bases outside the gene matches: 12. In nucleotides, the CDR3 is TGTGCCAGCAGCGTTAGCGGGGGTTCGGGGGAGCAGTACTTC. This codes for CASSVSGGSGEQYF.

The gene calls are TRBV19 and TRBJ2-1; 9 nucleotides agree with TRBD1. The V gene's germline CDR1 is LNHDA and CDR2 SQIVND (reference sequence). The trim removed 7 bases at V and 9 bases at J, leaving 7 bases unmatched. This CDR3 spans 13 amino acids. The CDR3 reads CASTPDRGSEQFF. The CDR3 DNA reads as TGTGCCAGTACCCCGGACAGGGGAAGTGAGCAGTTCTTC.

The rearrangement joins TRBV4-1 to TRBJ1-1; 7 bases align to TRBD1. CDR3 size: 17 residues. J lost 7 bases, V lost 1 base, and 15 bases had no gene match. Germline V gene sequence: CDR1 MGHRA, CDR2 YSYEKL. The CDR3 coding sequence is TGCGCCAGCAGCCAAGCGTTGAGAGGGGGCCGGCACAGTGAAGCTTTCTTT. Amino acids: CASSQALRGGRHSEAFF.